This T cell receptor beta chain came from a study of blood T cell repertoires in COVID-19. In the source study's methods: Nucleated cell counts were estimated from reference gene primer amplification. Repertoires were generated with immunoSEQ multiplex PCR, while TCRdb's copy carries only in-frame clones and drops some. V, J and clone size were drawn from that table, and D and trimming were deduced from the DNA. The sample records some 220,000 clones, 88% being singletons. Between the trimmed V and J ends, which lost 1 base and 11 bases, there was a span of 12 bases. Looked up from germline, CDR1 is LGHNA and CDR2 is YNFKEQ. This CDR3 is built from 14 residues. The study drew participants aged about 18 to 95 years from approximately 25 US areas. Which cohort a participant joined came from the clinical history participants gave.

Material: PBMCs or T cells enriched from blood (not recorded which). The clonotype comes from a woman in her twenties or thirties who had recovered from COVID-19. This rearrangement joins TRBV4-2 to TRBJ1-6; D is uncertain. CDR3: CASSQAFTRPPLHF. CDR3 nucleotides: TGTGCCAGCAGCCAAGCGTTCACGCGTCCACCCCTCCACTTT.